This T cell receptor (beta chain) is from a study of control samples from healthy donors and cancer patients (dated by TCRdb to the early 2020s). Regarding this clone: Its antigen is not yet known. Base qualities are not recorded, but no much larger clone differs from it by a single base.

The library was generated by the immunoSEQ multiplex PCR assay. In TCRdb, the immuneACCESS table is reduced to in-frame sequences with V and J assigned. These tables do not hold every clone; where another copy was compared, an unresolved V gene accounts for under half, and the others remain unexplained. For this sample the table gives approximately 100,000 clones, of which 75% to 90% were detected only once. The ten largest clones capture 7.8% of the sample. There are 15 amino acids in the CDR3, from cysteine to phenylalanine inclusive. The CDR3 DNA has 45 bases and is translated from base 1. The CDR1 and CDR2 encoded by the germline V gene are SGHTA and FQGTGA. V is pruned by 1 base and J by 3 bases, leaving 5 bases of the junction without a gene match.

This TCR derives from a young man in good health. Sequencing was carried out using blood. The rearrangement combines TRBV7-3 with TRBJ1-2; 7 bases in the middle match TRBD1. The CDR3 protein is CASSLSGGQDYGYTF. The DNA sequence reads TGTGCCAGCAGCTTAAGCGGAGGACAGGACTATGGCTACACCTTC.